The rows below give T cell receptor beta chains drawn from one sample of a study of Tregs in tolerant kidney transplant recipients. Their cognate antigens are unknown. Data came from immunoSEQ multiplex PCR; TCRdb stores just in-frame clones and leaves some out. The sample includes more than 30,000 clones, approximately 80% seen only once; the top ten take 2% to 2.5%. Sequenced sample: Tregs from blood cultured with allogeneic cells. Receptors were obtained from a human donor in good health. CDR3s include the opening cysteine and the closing phenylalanine or tryptophan. D genes are given only for firm matches.

CDR3aa: CASSPGQNTEAFF
j_gene: TRBJ1-1
d_gene: -
v_gene: TRBV18

CDR3aa: CASSPAAGWARQYF
j_gene: TRBJ2-7
d_gene: -
v_gene: TRBV25-1

CDR3aa: CASSLGPGAEAFF
j_gene: TRBJ1-1
d_gene: -
v_gene: TRBV7-3

CDR3aa: CASSLEGGSAKNIQYF
j_gene: TRBJ2-4
d_gene: TRBD2
v_gene: TRBV5-1

CDR3aa: CASGTGTSYEQYF
j_gene: TRBJ2-7
d_gene: TRBD1
v_gene: TRBV2

CDR3aa: CSVQWKYGTDTQYF
j_gene: TRBJ2-3
d_gene: -
v_gene: TRBV29-1

CDR3aa: CAIKDWDRATDTQYF
j_gene: TRBJ2-3
d_gene: TRBD1
v_gene: TRBV10-3

CDR3aa: CASSLSQTGYREKLFF
j_gene: TRBJ1-4
d_gene: -
v_gene: TRBV28

CDR3aa: CASSQRGSGTTPAGELFF
j_gene: TRBJ2-2
d_gene: TRBD2
v_gene: TRBV4-1

CDR3aa: CASSKIWETQYF
j_gene: TRBJ2-5
d_gene: -
v_gene: TRBV2

CDR3aa: CSARSLAAPYF
j_gene: TRBJ2-5
d_gene: -
v_gene: TRBV20-1

CDR3aa: CASTRTGRNTGELFF
j_gene: TRBJ2-2
d_gene: TRBD1
v_gene: TRBV5-4

CDR3aa: CASSLSRFTEAFF
j_gene: TRBJ1-1
d_gene: -
v_gene: TRBV11-3

CDR3aa: CASSVLAGGPQEQFF
j_gene: TRBJ2-1
d_gene: TRBD2
v_gene: TRBV2

CDR3aa: CASSLGSLAGTDTQYF
j_gene: TRBJ2-3
d_gene: TRBD2
v_gene: TRBV11-2

CDR3aa: CATKDREVLSGNTIYF
j_gene: TRBJ1-3
d_gene: TRBD1
v_gene: TRBV10-3

CDR3aa: CASSLGGPDYGYTF
j_gene: TRBJ1-2
d_gene: -
v_gene: TRBV5-1

CDR3aa: CASSKPGLAKFF
j_gene: TRBJ2-1
d_gene: TRBD2
v_gene: TRBV7-9

CDR3aa: CASSPLATADTQYF
j_gene: TRBJ2-3
d_gene: -
v_gene: TRBV7-3

CDR3aa: CASSQDGSWDIQYF
j_gene: TRBJ2-4
d_gene: -
v_gene: TRBV4-1

CDR3aa: CASSQWTGVGYTF
j_gene: TRBJ1-2
d_gene: TRBD1
v_gene: TRBV5-6

CDR3aa: CASSSEASGGYEQYF
j_gene: TRBJ2-7
d_gene: TRBD2
v_gene: TRBV7-2

CDR3aa: CASSPGPAGELFF
j_gene: TRBJ2-2
d_gene: -
v_gene: TRBV11-2

CDR3aa: CASSQDRVVADTQYF
j_gene: TRBJ2-3
d_gene: TRBD1
v_gene: TRBV4-3

CDR3aa: CASSLEGRGGGTEAFF
j_gene: TRBJ1-1
d_gene: -
v_gene: TRBV7-9

CDR3aa: CASSPAWAPETQYF
j_gene: TRBJ2-5
d_gene: -
v_gene: TRBV18

CDR3aa: CASSLTGSGAPRNEQYF
j_gene: TRBJ2-7
d_gene: -
v_gene: TRBV5-1

CDR3aa: CASSSPHPGGGETQYF
j_gene: TRBJ2-5
d_gene: TRBD2
v_gene: TRBV6-6

CDR3aa: CASSQSKGPSGNTIYF
j_gene: TRBJ1-3
d_gene: -
v_gene: TRBV14

CDR3aa: CASSFERVVYQPQHF
j_gene: TRBJ1-5
d_gene: -
v_gene: TRBV6-1

CDR3aa: CASSLKLPNTEAFF
j_gene: TRBJ1-1
d_gene: -
v_gene: TRBV13

CDR3aa: CASSLRTGSGANVLTF
j_gene: TRBJ2-6
d_gene: -
v_gene: TRBV21-1

CDR3aa: CASSSPTDTQYF
j_gene: TRBJ2-3
d_gene: -
v_gene: TRBV7-2

CDR3aa: CASSLGTAPTYEQYF
j_gene: TRBJ2-7
d_gene: -
v_gene: TRBV7-9

CDR3aa: CAGGGVGLDGTGELFF
j_gene: TRBJ2-2
d_gene: -
v_gene: TRBV30

CDR3aa: CASSLLGRRNIQYF
j_gene: TRBJ2-4
d_gene: -
v_gene: TRBV27

CDR3aa: CASRISYEQYF
j_gene: TRBJ2-7
d_gene: -
v_gene: TRBV2

CDR3aa: CASSSLGTGTDTQYF
j_gene: TRBJ2-3
d_gene: -
v_gene: TRBV28

CDR3aa: CASSVGAGGTDTQYF
j_gene: TRBJ2-3
d_gene: TRBD2
v_gene: TRBV9